These T cell receptor beta chains were read from a single sample in a study of T cells in narcolepsy. Method: immunoSEQ multiplex PCR; TCRdb's copy keeps in-frame clones and lacks some. The sample yields 25,000 to 35,000 clones, 79% seen once. Material for sequencing was memory (CD45RA-) CD4+ T cells from blood. Receptor source: a human donor in good health. Each CDR3 is given without its conserved first and last residue. Expanded clones get a size class; other rows say once, few or many, or leave the size out.

abundance	v_gene	j_gene	CDR3aa
few	TRBV4-3	TRBJ2-5	ASSQSSAETQY
once	TRBV5-1	TRBJ2-5	ASARTTRQETQY
-	TRBV15	TRBJ1-4	ATSRGQEIEKLL
-	TRBV19	TRBJ2-7	ASSMNLQGEQY
-	TRBV5-6	TRBJ2-2	ASSLGQNTGELF
once	TRBV9	TRBJ1-1	ASSSRDIGTEAF
-	TRBV2	TRBJ1-1	ASRVEGDTEAF
-	TRBV4-3	TRBJ1-4	ASSQDVLAGGLEKLF
-	TRBV28	TRBJ2-3	ASSLTGECY
-	TRBV28	TRBJ1-5	ASSLSRGLISQH
-	TRBV28	TRBJ1-3	ASSYVGTIY
-	TRBV6-5	TRBJ1-2	ASSYNEDRDGYT
-	TRBV7-2	TRBJ2-3	ASSLGLDTQY
-	TRBV6-5	TRBJ2-7	ASIQGARYEQY
few	TRBV5-4	TRBJ1-2	ASTPHRDPVVGYT
few	TRBV7-9	TRBJ1-5	ASSQDDQPQH
once	TRBV5-1	TRBJ2-3	ASSSGLAGATDTQY
-	TRBV7-2	TRBJ2-3	ASSSDGASGRGDTQY
-	TRBV2	TRBJ1-2	ASSDWDGYT
-	TRBV7-2	TRBJ2-7	ASSLGPSYEQY
-	TRBV5-8	TRBJ2-5	ASSSGEAQETQY
-	TRBV18	TRBJ1-1	ASSPPTGGNTEAF
-	TRBV7-8	TRBJ2-5	ASSYIAGDATETQY
-	TRBV5-1	TRBJ2-3	ASSLGAGGKDTQY
-	TRBV6-5	TRBJ1-5	ASRRYSNQPQH
-	TRBV5-1	TRBJ1-4	ASRYGRGTNEKLF
-	TRBV5-4	TRBJ1-1	ASSLPGNTEAF
once	TRBV6-1	TRBJ2-1	ASSDVSGPYNEQF
few	TRBV12-5	TRBJ1-1	ASANPYRNTEAF
few	TRBV6-5	TRBJ2-7	ASKVESISYEQY
-	TRBV9	TRBJ1-3	ASSVAPRAEGNTIY
-	TRBV10-3	TRBJ2-7	AIRGTSGASYEQY
-	TRBV28	TRBJ2-7	ASSFKLYEQY
-	TRBV2	TRBJ2-1	AGGKSSLYEQF
-	TRBV5-1	TRBJ2-1	ATRKGNSVTGEQF
-	TRBV18	TRBJ2-2	ASSLSTLIANTGELF
-	TRBV30	TRBJ1-2	AWRDSTFYGYT
-	TRBV5-1	TRBJ1-3	ASGLETGVVNTIY
once	TRBV7-9	TRBJ2-7	ASGAGKAYEQY
-	TRBV28	TRBJ1-3	ASSRKLDRVTGNTIY
-	TRBV6-5	TRBJ1-2	ASRFRGGYT
-	TRBV7-2	TRBJ2-7	ASSLPQGHEQY
-	TRBV7-6	TRBJ2-3	ASSSRGAQATQY
-	TRBV28	TRBJ1-3	ASSSDGTWGRNTIY
-	TRBV5-1	TRBJ2-6	ASSLDRTASDPSSGANVLT
-	TRBV4-1	TRBJ2-3	ASSQAGGGKTDTQY
-	TRBV6-6	TRBJ1-2	ASSAPTGDGYT
few	TRBV7-3	TRBJ2-2	ASRSGPEGGELF
-	TRBV28	TRBJ1-2	ASSLGFNYGYT
once	TRBV2	TRBJ2-6	ASSPREAGANVLT
-	TRBV19	TRBJ1-1	ASSIGGQGAGTEAF